A single sample gave rise to the 10 T cell receptor beta chains below, sequenced in a study of blood T cells in healthy people across ages. A second roughly 6 to 11 cycle PCR used barcoded and J-beta primers. TCRdb re-analysed the 5' RACE reads in MiXCR, keeping a single row per CDR3 protein. The sample contains 790,000 or so distinct CDR3 sequences, about 47% of which appear only once. The sequenced material came from blood. These receptors came from a man at least 80 years old in good health.

This chain links TRBV18 with TRBJ2-2, with D possibly being TRBD2 (6 bases). From germline, CDR1 is KGHSH and CDR2 LQKENI. V lost 3 bases to trimming and J lost 0 bases, with 14 bases between them. This CDR3 is 17 amino acids long. This CDR3 is CASSPTVSSANTGELFF. The CDR3 DNA reads TGTGCCAGCTCACCTACCGTTTCTAGCGCGAACACCGGGGAGCTGTTTTTT.

This clonotype has a handful of counts. This chain links TRBV12-3 or TRBV12-4 with TRBJ2-1, with D uncertain. The CDR3 consists of 15 residues. The V end lost 5 bases, the J end lost 2 bases, and 13 bases lay between the germline ends. The CDR3 is CASSPSVNTYNEQFF. As DNA, the CDR3 is TGTGCCAGCAGTCCAAGCGTGAACACCTACAATGAGCAGTTCTTC.

This clonotype was recorded at least ten times. This chain's CDR3 is CSVGGEPGRINTEAFF. The CDR3 DNA reads as TGCAGCGTTGGGGGTGAACCGGGACGTATTAACACTGAAGCTTTCTTT. The rearrangement links TRBV29-1 to TRBJ1-1; D perhaps matches TRBD1 (5 bases). The CDR3 loop spans 16 amino acids. Germline CDR1 and CDR2: SQVTM and ANQGSEA. Trimming took 4 bases from V and 2 from J, leaving 20 bases between them.

Concerning this clonotype: A much larger clone differs from this one at a single base, so this may be a read error. V is TRBV12-3 or TRBV12-4 and J is TRBJ1-1; D might be TRBD1 (5 bases). This CDR3 region has 13 residues. The CDR3 sequence: CTSSGVRGTEAFF. The CDR3 nucleotides are TGTACCAGCAGTGGGGTCCGGGGGACTGAAGCTTTCTTT.

This clonotype was detected only a few times. V is TRBV7-2 and J is TRBJ1-1; D is unclear. In germline, CDR1 is SGHTA, CDR2 FQGNSA. The CDR3 sequence is 13 residues long. V lost 7 bases and J lost 1, with 10 bases in between. CDR3: CASNYPQNTEAFF. Here the CDR3 DNA reads TGTGCCAGCAACTACCCGCAGAACACTGAAGCTTTCTTT.

The V and J genes are TRBV7-9 and TRBJ2-1; D perhaps matches TRBD2 (5 bases). Per germline, CDR1 SEHNR and CDR2 FQNEAQ (reference sequence). CDR3 length: 18 residues. The V end lost 1 base, the J end lost 4 bases, and 20 bases lay between the germline ends. The CDR3 DNA is TGTGCCAGCAGCTTAGGCCAATTTGACGTGGGAGCTTACAATGAGCAGTTCTTC. Translating it yields CASSLGQFDVGAYNEQFF.

This clonotype has at least ten counts. The genes are TRBV20-1 and TRBJ2-3; no clear D gene. Germline CDR1 is DFQATT and CDR2 is SNEGSKA (reference sequence). V was pared by 0 bases and J by 2 bases, with 12 bases between. The CDR3 consists of 15 residues. The CDR3, as DNA: TGCAGTGCTAGAGATCGATCTGGGTACACAGATACGCAGTATTTT. Residues: CSARDRSGYTDTQYF.

The chain uses TRBV6-5 and TRBJ2-3, with 10 bases that match TRBD2. The CDR3 spans 16 residues. Germline V gene sequence: CDR1 MNHEY, CDR2 SVGAGI. J was trimmed by 1 base and V by 6 bases; bases with no gene match: 7. The CDR3 here is CASSPRGLARTDTQYF. The CDR3 DNA sequence: TGTGCCAGCAGCCCTCGGGGACTAGCGCGCACAGATACGCAGTATTTT.

The gene calls are TRBV5-1 and TRBJ2-7; 7 bases are a match to TRBD1. This CDR3 has 14 amino acids. V was pared by 4 bases and J by 4 bases, with 8 bases of the junction left unmatched. Germline CDR1 reads SGHRS; CDR2 reads YFSETQ. CDR3 in DNA: TGCGCCAGCAGCACCGGACAGGCCTCGTACGAGCAGTACTTC. Its protein is CASSTGQASYEQYF. Variable domain in full (rest from reference TRBV5-1 and TRBJ2-7): KAGVTQTPRYLIKTRGQQVTLSCSPISGHRSVSWYQQTPGQGLQFLFEYFSETQRNKGNFPGRFSGRQFSNSRSEMNVSTLELGDSALYLCASSTGQASYEQYFGPGTRLTVT.

Many counts were recorded for this clonotype. The CDR3 region is CASSQLPGTSGRNSYNEQFF. The CDR3, as DNA: TGTGCCAGCAGCCAACTACCCGGGACTAGCGGAAGAAACTCCTACAATGAGCAGTTCTTC. This sequence joins TRBV14 and TRBJ2-1, with 11 bases lining up with TRBD2. Germline CDR1 SGHDN, CDR2 FVKESK. V lost 2 bases to trimming and J lost 0 bases; unmatched junction nucleotides: 12. This CDR3 spans 20 amino acids.